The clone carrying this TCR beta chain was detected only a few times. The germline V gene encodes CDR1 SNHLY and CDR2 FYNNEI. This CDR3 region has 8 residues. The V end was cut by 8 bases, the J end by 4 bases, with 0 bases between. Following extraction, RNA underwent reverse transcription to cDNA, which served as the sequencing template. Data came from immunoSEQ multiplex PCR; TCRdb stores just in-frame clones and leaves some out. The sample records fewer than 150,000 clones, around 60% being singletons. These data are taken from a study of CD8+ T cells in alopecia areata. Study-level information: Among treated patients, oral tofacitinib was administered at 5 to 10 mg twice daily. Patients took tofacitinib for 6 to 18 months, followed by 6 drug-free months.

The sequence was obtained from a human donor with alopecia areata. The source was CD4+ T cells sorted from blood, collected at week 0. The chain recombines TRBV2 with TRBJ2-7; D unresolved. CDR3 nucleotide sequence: TGTGCCAGCTACGAGCAGTACTTC. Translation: CASYEQYF.